This T cell receptor beta chain stems from a study of T-cell reconstitution after alpha-beta-depleted transplantation in children. Findings of the study overall: Reportedly, only several hundred clones from non-depleted graft cells drove alpha-beta T-cell counts at about two months. Some patients owed their high day-60 TCRbeta diversity to surviving recipient T cells and thymic progenitors. Most T-cell counts and diversity one year after the transplant came from T cells that were newly produced.

Preparation of the TCRbeta library was carried out with unique molecular identifiers. TCRdb re-called the PCR reads with MiXCR, one entry per CDR3 protein. The sample holds roughly 500,000 distinct CDR3 sequences; roughly 10% are singletons and the top ten take roughly 2.1%. This CDR3 has 11 residues. V lost 5 bases and J lost 15; bases outside the gene matches: 3. Germline CDR1 KGHDR, CDR2 SFDVKD. With respect to this clonotype: Its antigen remains unidentified.

The origin of this receptor is a child aged 2-15 years with inherited bone marrow failure, due to receive a stem cell transplant. The chain links TRBV24-1 to TRBJ2-1; 10 nucleotides match TRBD1. The source material was PBMCs, sampled before TCRalphabeta/CD19-depleted stem cell transplant. The CDR3 here is CATSGTGGWFF. For the CDR3, the DNA is TGTGCCACCAGTGGGACAGGGGGTTGGTTCTTC.